This entry describes one T cell receptor beta chain. Its recognized antigen is unknown. No quality values exist for individual bases; no much larger clone is one base distant. The CDR3 measures 12 amino acids from cysteine to phenylalanine. Only the CDR3 region is kept as DNA, spanning 36 bases read in frame from base 1. CDR1 and CDR2, looked up from the germline V gene (reference sequence), are LNHDA and SQIVND. V lost 5 bases and J lost 2 bases; the stretch between them is 5 bases long. This specimen's time point label, per the study, means: sample taken at primary tumor resection. Whole RNA extracted from tumor and nontumor lung tissue, or from cryopreserved PBMC samples, was used for TCR sequencing without cell sorting. Donors were some 78 patients with early-stage, untreated non-small cell lung cancer from the lung TRACERx cohort. Only patients with enough RNA available from two or more tumor regions were chosen for TCR sequencing.

The data stem from a study of spatial heterogeneity in lung cancer (dated by TCRdb to 2018 to 2020). Background on the whole study: Beta-chain transcripts were consistently detected in greater numbers than alpha-chain transcripts, which likely reflected higher beta-chain transcript abundance. TCR repertoire features were related to nonsynonymous mutation counts determined by whole-exome sequencing of tumor tissue. Both alpha and beta chains were TCR-sequenced in samples taken at surgery, namely 220 tumor regions, more than 62 matched nontumor lung samples and over 55 PBMC samples. In non-small cell lung cancer, the study made a quantitative comparison of TCR alpha and beta repertoires among multiple tumor regions, matched nontumor lung and blood. In the raw uncorrected reads, each unique combination of TCR and UMI appeared more than ten times on average. The research as a whole found: Ubiquitous expanded tumor TCRs were found in blood more often at tumor resection than at routine follow-up. Additional single-cell paired TCR alpha and beta sequencing was considered necessary to confirm, at a functional level, the hypothesis that regional TCRs recognize regional mutations.

Libraries were prepared through 5' RACE. Sequenced using a NextSeq 500. The TCR library protocol attached a unique molecular identifier to each TCR cDNA molecule to allow correction of PCR and sequencing errors. As for the authors' bioinformatics: TCR identification, UMI-based error correction and CDR3 extraction were all carried out with Decombinator tools. TCRs above a frequency of 2 per 1,000, corresponding to the top 1% of the tumor frequency distribution, were defined as expanded. Rényi diversity was computed with the R vegan package after subsampling each repertoire 100 times to 5,000 TCRs. CDR3 similarity networks were built from amino acid triplet string-kernel similarity, connecting CDR3s with pairwise similarity above 0.82. TCRdb reworked the public reads: Q25 trimming with fastp, MiXCR clone assembly, productive beta chains retained. Each entry merges the rows of one CDR3 protein and shows their most common DNA and genes. Here the V and J calls rest on TCRdb's processing, not on the authors' analysis. Within this sample are about 95,000 distinct CDR3 sequences, with roughly 10% of them counted one time only. The biggest ten clones account for about 7.1% of the sample.

The specimen was PBMCs, collected at surgery. Recombination linked TRBV19 to TRBJ2-3; the D gene cannot be resolved reliably. The receptor comes from a male donor with early-stage non-small cell lung cancer. The CDR3 region reads CASSFPTDTQYF. The base sequence is TGTGCCAGTAGTTTCCCCACAGATACGCAGTATTTT.